The rows below give T cell receptor beta chains drawn from one sample of a study of blood T cell repertoires in COVID-19. Sequencing was performed with immunoSEQ multiplex PCR; in TCRdb, only in-frame clones are kept and a portion is missing. The repertoire holds about 260,000 clones, with around 93% as singletons. Specimen: PBMCs or T cells enriched from blood (not recorded which). All receptors derive from a man aged 35-49 years who had been exposed to COVID-19. Each CDR3 is given with its conserved first and last residue. The D gene is left open where the match is weak. Size tells how often a clone was seen (once, few, many) or the class of an expanded clone, and some rows leave it out.

cdr3_nt: TGCGCCAGCAGCTTGGCTGGGGCTTCCTCTGGAAACACCATATATTTT
cdr3_aa: CASSLAGASSGNTIYF
j_call: TRBJ1-3
v_call: TRBV5-1
clone_size: few
cdr3_length: 16
d_call: .

cdr3_nt: TGTGCTAGCAGCTTAGGACTAGCGGGAGGGCAAGAGACCCAGTACTTC
cdr3_aa: CASSLGLAGGQETQYF
j_call: TRBJ2-5
v_call: TRBV7-7
clone_size: .
cdr3_length: 16
d_call: TRBD2

cdr3_nt: TGCGCCAGCAGCTTCAGAGGGAACACTGAAGCTTTCTTT
cdr3_aa: CASSFRGNTEAFF
j_call: TRBJ1-1
v_call: TRBV4-1
clone_size: .
cdr3_length: 13
d_call: .

cdr3_nt: TGCGCCAGCAGCCAAGGAATGGGAGGTATAGACGAGCAGTACTTC
cdr3_aa: CASSQGMGGIDEQYF
j_call: TRBJ2-7
v_call: TRBV4-1
clone_size: .
cdr3_length: 15
d_call: .

cdr3_nt: TGTGCCAGCAGCCAATTTACCGGGACTAGCGGTTACAATGAGCAGTTCTTC
cdr3_aa: CASSQFTGTSGYNEQFF
j_call: TRBJ2-1
v_call: TRBV3-1/TRBV3-2
clone_size: once
cdr3_length: 17
d_call: TRBD2

cdr3_nt: TGTGCCAGCAGTACTGATGGAGGGGTCACTGAAGCTTTCTTT
cdr3_aa: CASSTDGGVTEAFF
j_call: TRBJ1-1
v_call: TRBV6-5
clone_size: once
cdr3_length: 14
d_call: .

cdr3_nt: TGTGCCAGCAGGGGGACAGGGCTGGTATTT
cdr3_aa: CASRGTGLVF
j_call: TRBJ1-1
v_call: TRBV2
clone_size: .
cdr3_length: 10
d_call: TRBD1

cdr3_nt: TGTGCCAGCAGCGTAGCTCCAGGGGGGACCGATGTAGCCCAGTACTTC
cdr3_aa: CASSVAPGGTDVAQYF
j_call: TRBJ2-5
v_call: TRBV9
clone_size: .
cdr3_length: 16
d_call: .

cdr3_nt: TGTGCCTGGAGGTCGACAGGGTTCTATGGCTACACCTTC
cdr3_aa: CAWRSTGFYGYTF
j_call: TRBJ1-2
v_call: TRBV30
clone_size: .
cdr3_length: 13
d_call: TRBD1

cdr3_nt: TGTGCCAGCAGTTACTTTGGAGCGCTCACTGAAGCTTTCTTT
cdr3_aa: CASSYFGALTEAFF
j_call: TRBJ1-1
v_call: TRBV6-2/TRBV6-3
clone_size: .
cdr3_length: 14
d_call: .

cdr3_nt: TGTGCCAGTAGAGGGACAGGGACTACTAATGAAAAACTGTTTTTT
cdr3_aa: CASRGTGTTNEKLFF
j_call: TRBJ1-4
v_call: TRBV19
clone_size: .
cdr3_length: 15
d_call: TRBD1

cdr3_nt: TGTGCCATCAGGGGGACTAGCCTTACTTACAATGAGCAGTTCTTC
cdr3_aa: CAIRGTSLTYNEQFF
j_call: TRBJ2-1
v_call: TRBV10-3
clone_size: .
cdr3_length: 15
d_call: TRBD2

cdr3_nt: TGTGCCATCAGTGAGTCCACAGGGCGGATTTATGGCTACACCTTC
cdr3_aa: CAISESTGRIYGYTF
j_call: TRBJ1-2
v_call: TRBV10-3
clone_size: .
cdr3_length: 15
d_call: .

cdr3_nt: TGTGCCAGCAGCTCCTTGGGAGGGAATCAGCCCCAGCATTTT
cdr3_aa: CASSSLGGNQPQHF
j_call: TRBJ1-5
v_call: TRBV7-2
clone_size: .
cdr3_length: 14
d_call: .

cdr3_nt: TGTGCCAGTAGTATCCTTCCGGGAGAGTCCTACGAGCAGTACTTC
cdr3_aa: CASSILPGESYEQYF
j_call: TRBJ2-7
v_call: TRBV19
clone_size: .
cdr3_length: 15
d_call: .

cdr3_nt: TGTGCCAGCAGTGAAACAGGGTCGGGCGAGCAGTACTTC
cdr3_aa: CASSETGSGEQYF
j_call: TRBJ2-7
v_call: TRBV6-1
clone_size: .
cdr3_length: 13
d_call: .

cdr3_nt: TGTGCCAGTAGTGTCGCGGGCGCCCCTGGGGGCGACGAGCAGTACTTC
cdr3_aa: CASSVAGAPGGDEQYF
j_call: TRBJ2-7
v_call: TRBV19
clone_size: once
cdr3_length: 16
d_call: .

cdr3_nt: TGTGCCAGCAGTGAAGCGAAATTGGAGGGAATGCATTTT
cdr3_aa: CASSEAKLEGMHF
j_call: TRBJ1-5
v_call: TRBV2
clone_size: few
cdr3_length: 13
d_call: .

cdr3_nt: TGTGCCAGTAGTAAGACTGGAGAGAGCTCCTACGAGCAGTACTTC
cdr3_aa: CASSKTGESSYEQYF
j_call: TRBJ2-7
v_call: TRBV19
clone_size: .
cdr3_length: 15
d_call: .

cdr3_nt: TGTGCCATCAGTGTTAGGGGGTCGAACACTGAAGCTTTCTTT
cdr3_aa: CAISVRGSNTEAFF
j_call: TRBJ1-1
v_call: TRBV10-3
clone_size: .
cdr3_length: 14
d_call: .

cdr3_nt: TGTGCCAGTAGTATTCGCGGGAACTCCTACAATGAGCAGTTCTTC
cdr3_aa: CASSIRGNSYNEQFF
j_call: TRBJ2-1
v_call: TRBV19
clone_size: .
cdr3_length: 15
d_call: .

cdr3_nt: TGTGCCAGCAGCTCCGCCGGGAAGGCCGGGGCCAACGTCCTGACTTTC
cdr3_aa: CASSSAGKAGANVLTF
j_call: TRBJ2-6
v_call: TRBV11-2
clone_size: .
cdr3_length: 16
d_call: .

cdr3_nt: TGTGCCAGCAGCCTTTACAGGGGGCTTCGGGAAAAACTGTTTTTT
cdr3_aa: CASSLYRGLREKLFF
j_call: TRBJ1-4
v_call: TRBV14
clone_size: .
cdr3_length: 15
d_call: TRBD1

cdr3_nt: TGCGCCAGCAGCGCTCAGGGGAACGCTGAAGCTTTCTTT
cdr3_aa: CASSAQGNAEAFF
j_call: TRBJ1-1
v_call: TRBV4-1
clone_size: .
cdr3_length: 13
d_call: .

cdr3_nt: TGTGCCACCAGTGATTTCGGCGGGAGGGCCCCAGATACGCAGTATTTT
cdr3_aa: CATSDFGGRAPDTQYF
j_call: TRBJ2-3
v_call: TRBV24-1
clone_size: .
cdr3_length: 16
d_call: TRBD2

cdr3_nt: TGTGCCAGCAGCCGCCCGGGACAGGGGGCATCGTACGAGCAGTACTTC
cdr3_aa: CASSRPGQGASYEQYF
j_call: TRBJ2-7
v_call: TRBV28
clone_size: .
cdr3_length: 16
d_call: TRBD1

cdr3_nt: TGTGCCTGGAGACCTAGCGGTCCCGAGTCCACAGATACGCAGTATTTT
cdr3_aa: CAWRPSGPESTDTQYF
j_call: TRBJ2-3
v_call: TRBV30
clone_size: .
cdr3_length: 16
d_call: TRBD2

cdr3_nt: TGTGCCAGCAGCTTAGCGACAACTAGCGGGAGTTTAGGTGAGCAGTTCTTC
cdr3_aa: CASSLATTSGSLGEQFF
j_call: TRBJ2-1
v_call: TRBV7-2
clone_size: once
cdr3_length: 17
d_call: TRBD2

cdr3_nt: TGTGCCAGCAGCAACCACAGCGGGACGGCGGCTTGGGGCTACACCTTC
cdr3_aa: CASSNHSGTAAWGYTF
j_call: TRBJ1-2
v_call: TRBV25-1
clone_size: once
cdr3_length: 16
d_call: .

cdr3_nt: TGTGCCAGCAGTCAAGGGCAGGGGCGCTACGAGCAGTACTTC
cdr3_aa: CASSQGQGRYEQYF
j_call: TRBJ2-7
v_call: TRBV11-2
clone_size: .
cdr3_length: 14
d_call: .

cdr3_nt: TGTGCCAGCGGCATTGAGGTTGTGGAAGCTTTCTTT
cdr3_aa: CASGIEVVEAFF
j_call: TRBJ1-1
v_call: TRBV5-5
clone_size: .
cdr3_length: 12
d_call: .

cdr3_nt: TGTGCCAGCAGCTTTATTAGCGGGCGGACCGGGGAGCTGTTTTTT
cdr3_aa: CASSFISGRTGELFF
j_call: TRBJ2-2
v_call: TRBV7-9
clone_size: .
cdr3_length: 15
d_call: TRBD2

cdr3_nt: TGTGCCAGTAAGGCAGGGGGGATTTTTTCACCCCTCCACTTT
cdr3_aa: CASKAGGIFSPLHF
j_call: TRBJ1-6
v_call: TRBV19
clone_size: .
cdr3_length: 14
d_call: TRBD1

cdr3_nt: TGTGCCAGCAGCGCAACGACAGGGGGCAGACCAGATGGCTACACCTTC
cdr3_aa: CASSATTGGRPDGYTF
j_call: TRBJ1-2
v_call: TRBV9
clone_size: .
cdr3_length: 16
d_call: TRBD1

cdr3_nt: TGTGCCAGCAGTTTAGCGGGAGGAGGTGAGCAGTTCTTC
cdr3_aa: CASSLAGGGEQFF
j_call: TRBJ2-1
v_call: TRBV6-2/TRBV6-3
clone_size: .
cdr3_length: 13
d_call: TRBD2

cdr3_nt: TGTGCCACCAGCAGAGATCGTGGGGCCTCTAACTATGGCTACACCTTC
cdr3_aa: CATSRDRGASNYGYTF
j_call: TRBJ1-2
v_call: TRBV15
clone_size: .
cdr3_length: 16
d_call: .

cdr3_nt: TGCGCCAGCATCGAAGGAGGGGGGGCAGAGACCCAGTACTTC
cdr3_aa: CASIEGGGAETQYF
j_call: TRBJ2-5
v_call: TRBV5-1
clone_size: .
cdr3_length: 14
d_call: .

cdr3_nt: TGTGCCAGTAGCACGAGGGGGGGGACAGGGACCCTCCCGAACTATGGCTACACCTTC
cdr3_aa: CASSTRGGTGTLPNYGYTF
j_call: TRBJ1-2
v_call: TRBV19
clone_size: .
cdr3_length: 19
d_call: TRBD1

cdr3_nt: TGTGCCACCAGTGATCGCACAGGGGTAGGCAATCAGCCCCAGCATTTT
cdr3_aa: CATSDRTGVGNQPQHF
j_call: TRBJ1-5
v_call: TRBV24-1
clone_size: .
cdr3_length: 16
d_call: TRBD1

cdr3_nt: TGTGCCATCAGCAGCGGGACTAGCGGGAGTCCAGAGACCCAGTACTTC
cdr3_aa: CAISSGTSGSPETQYF
j_call: TRBJ2-5
v_call: TRBV10-3
clone_size: .
cdr3_length: 16
d_call: TRBD2